The present T cell receptor beta chain was sequenced within a study of immune cell composition in non-small cell lung cancer. The CDR3 sequence is 14 residues long. V was shortened by 5 bases and J by 3 bases, with 11 bases between the two germline ends. The germline V gene has CDR1 SEHNR and CDR2 FQNEAQ (reference sequence). The repertoire was sequenced with immunoSEQ multiplex PCR; TCRdb's copy has only in-frame clones and lacks some. The top ten hold approximately 15% of the sample, which has 2,000 to 2,500 clones, 74% seen once. As concerns this clone: Its specificity is unknown.

Whole-study results and caveats: Lung adenocarcinomas had lower top 10 clone scores and clonality than squamous tumours.

The same data also contributed to another study, on CD4 T cells in lung cancer.

Sequenced input: lung tumor tissue. This receptor was taken from a human donor with non-small cell lung cancer. The chain carries TRBV7-9 and TRBJ1-3, with D possibly being TRBD1 (6 bases). CDR3 amino acids: CASSKGGFGNTIYF. The CDR3 DNA follows: TGTGCCAGCAGCAAGGGGGGGTTTGGAAACACCATATATTTT.